This record looks at one TCR beta chain sequence and its context. TCRdb's table, derived via immunoSEQ multiplex PCR, lists solely in-frame clones and lacks some. The sample yields fewer than 450,000 clones, 88% seen once. The data are from a study of blood T cell repertoires in COVID-19. Study as a whole: T cells, B-cell-depleted T cells, or PBMCs supplied cDNA or gDNA.

The germline CDR1 and CDR2 sequences are GTSNPN and SVGIG (reference sequence). The CDR3 is 15 residues long. V shed 0 bases and J 5 bases; nucleotides not matched to a gene: 4. Ages ranged from about 18 to 89 years, with residence in more than 20 US areas. Cohort 3 donors were reported recovered after two negative PCRs, clearance, or symptom resolution. The sample comprised PBMCs or T cells enriched from blood (not recorded which). The rearrangement uses TRBV30 and TRBJ1-4; 9 positions match TRBD1. The sequence was obtained from a woman younger than 30 who had recovered from COVID-19. The CDR3 DNA reads TGTGCCTGGAGTGTACTAGGACAGGGGAATGAAAAACTGTTTTTT. Encoded protein: CAWSVLGQGNEKLFF. The entire variable domain, with the rest obtained from reference TRBV30 and TRBJ1-4, is as follows: SQTIHQWPATLVQPVGSPLSLECTVEGTSNPNLYWYRQAAGRGLQLLFYSVGIGQISSEVPQNLSASRPQDRQFILSSKKLLLSDSGFYLCAWSVLGQGNEKLFFGSGTQLSVL.